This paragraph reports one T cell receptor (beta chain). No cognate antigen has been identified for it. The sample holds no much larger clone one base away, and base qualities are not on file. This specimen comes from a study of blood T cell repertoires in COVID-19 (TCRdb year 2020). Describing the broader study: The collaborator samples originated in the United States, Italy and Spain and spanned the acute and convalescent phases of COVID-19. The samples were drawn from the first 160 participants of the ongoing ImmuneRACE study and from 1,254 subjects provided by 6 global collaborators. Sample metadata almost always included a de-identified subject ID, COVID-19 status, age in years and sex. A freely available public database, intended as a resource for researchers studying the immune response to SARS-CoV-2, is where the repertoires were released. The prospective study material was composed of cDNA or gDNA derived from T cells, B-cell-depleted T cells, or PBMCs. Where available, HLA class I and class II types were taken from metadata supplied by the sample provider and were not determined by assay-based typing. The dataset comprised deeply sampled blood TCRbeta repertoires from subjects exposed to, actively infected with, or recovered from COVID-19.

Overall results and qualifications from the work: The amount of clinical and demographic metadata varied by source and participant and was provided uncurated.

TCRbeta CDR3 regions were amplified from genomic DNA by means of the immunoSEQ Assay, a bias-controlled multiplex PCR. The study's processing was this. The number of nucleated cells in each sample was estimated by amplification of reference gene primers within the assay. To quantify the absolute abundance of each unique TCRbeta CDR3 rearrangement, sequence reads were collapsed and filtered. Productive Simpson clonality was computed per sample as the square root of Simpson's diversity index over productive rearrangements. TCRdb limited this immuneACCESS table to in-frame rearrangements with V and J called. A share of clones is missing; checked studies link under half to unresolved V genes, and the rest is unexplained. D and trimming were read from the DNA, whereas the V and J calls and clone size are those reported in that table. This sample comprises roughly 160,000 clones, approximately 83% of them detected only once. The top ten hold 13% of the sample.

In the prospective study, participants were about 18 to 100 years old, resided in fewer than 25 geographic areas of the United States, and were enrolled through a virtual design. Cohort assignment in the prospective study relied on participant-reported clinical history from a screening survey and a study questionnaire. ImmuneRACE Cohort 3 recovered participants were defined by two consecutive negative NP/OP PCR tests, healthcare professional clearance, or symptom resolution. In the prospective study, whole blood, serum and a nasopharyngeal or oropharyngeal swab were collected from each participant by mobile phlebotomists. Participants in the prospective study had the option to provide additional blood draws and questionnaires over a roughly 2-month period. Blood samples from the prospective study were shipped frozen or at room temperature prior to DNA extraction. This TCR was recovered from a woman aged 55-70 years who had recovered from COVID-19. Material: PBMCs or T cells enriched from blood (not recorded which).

The nucleotide sequence is TGTGCCACCAGCAGGGGACTGAAGAAAAACACCGGGGAGCTGTTTTTT. Its coded protein is CATSRGLKKNTGELFF. The rearrangement joined TRBV15 to TRBJ2-2, and perhaps TRBD2 as D gene, on 6 matching bases. There are 16 amino acids in the CDR3, from cysteine to phenylalanine inclusive. Of the read, only the CDR3 DNA is kept; its 48 bases are in frame from base 1. V is shortened by 3 bases, J by 2 bases, and the region joining them spans 13 bases. The germline V gene encodes CDR1 LNHNV and CDR2 YYDKDF (reference sequence).